This is a list of T cell receptor beta chains from one sample in a study of blood T cell repertoires in COVID-19. Assay: immunoSEQ multiplex PCR; the TCRdb copy retains only in-frame clones and omits some. Among under 130,000 clones listed, 70% to 90% were seen once. The sample was peripheral blood. These receptors were taken from a man between 45 and 60 years old in a cohort sampled during active COVID-19. Both conserved end residues are part of each CDR3. A D gene is named only where the DNA matches it firmly. The listing skips clone size in some rows; elsewhere it reads once, few, many or a size class.

V	size	length	J	D	CDR3	DNA
TRBV9	-	13	TRBJ2-1	-	CASSVEIGNEQFF	TGTGCCAGCAGCGTAGAGATCGGGAATGAGCAGTTCTTC
TRBV12-5	-	15	TRBJ1-1	-	CASGFSGQGKTEAFF	TGTGCTAGTGGTTTCTCAGGGCAGGGTAAGACTGAAGCTTTCTTT
TRBV7-3	-	11	TRBJ2-3	-	CASSQGDTQYF	TGTGCCAGCTCGCAGGGGGATACGCAGTATTTT
TRBV18	-	12	TRBJ1-1	-	CASSPIRAEAFF	TGTGCCAGCTCACCAATTCGGGCTGAAGCTTTCTTT
TRBV12-3/TRBV12-4	-	13	TRBJ1-1	TRBD1	CASSLNRGYEAFF	TGTGCCAGCAGTTTGAACAGGGGATACGAAGCTTTCTTT
TRBV7-2	-	16	TRBJ1-3	-	CASSLVASTPGNTIYF	TGTGCCAGCAGCTTAGTAGCCAGTACTCCTGGAAACACCATATATTTT
TRBV6-1	-	16	TRBJ2-5	TRBD1	CASSAGTGGGQETQYF	TGTGCCAGCAGTGCCGGGACAGGGGGCGGCCAAGAGACCCAGTACTTC
TRBV19	-	14	TRBJ1-1	-	CASSIKSMNTEAFF	TGTGCCAGTAGTATCAAATCCATGAACACTGAAGCTTTCTTT
TRBV28	-	15	TRBJ1-6	-	CASSSPPGGGSPLHF	TGTGCCAGCAGTTCCCCTCCGGGAGGGGGTTCACCCCTCCACTTT
TRBV28	-	15	TRBJ1-5	-	CASSDGERGKQPQHF	TGTGCCAGCAGTGACGGTGAAAGGGGGAAACAGCCCCAGCATTTT
TRBV28	-	15	TRBJ2-6	-	CASSLRGSGANVLTF	TGTGCCAGCAGTTTAAGGGGATCTGGGGCCAACGTCCTGACTTTC
TRBV7-9	few	12	TRBJ2-1	-	CASTLSKGEQFF	TGTGCCAGCACCCTCTCGAAGGGGGAGCAGTTCTTC
TRBV7-2	-	15	TRBJ2-1	-	CASSLVWTNSNEQFF	TGTGCCAGCAGCTTAGTGTGGACTAACTCTAATGAGCAGTTCTTC
TRBV19	-	13	TRBJ2-7	-	CASSIRGGDEQYF	TGTGCCAGTAGTATAAGGGGGGGGGACGAGCAGTACTTC
TRBV7-2	-	18	TRBJ2-2	TRBD1	CASNQSPPGQGLTGELFF	TGTGCCAGCAACCAAAGCCCCCCGGGACAGGGTCTCACCGGGGAGCTGTTTTTT
TRBV29-1	-	14	TRBJ2-5	TRBD2	CSVEIAGETETQYF	TGCAGCGTTGAGATAGCGGGGGAAACGGAGACCCAGTACTTC